The 10 T cell receptor beta chains below were found in one sample sequenced in a study of vaccination and CD4 T cells after COVID-19 (dated by TCRdb to 2022 to 2024). Their target antigens are unknown. The library was obtained by PCR. Sequencing instrument: Illumina iSeq 100. DNA from cultured CD4+ T cells underwent TCR sequencing with the Oncomine TCR Beta short-read assay at the Johns Hopkins FTIC core. In TCRdb, the public reads were trimmed at Q25 with fastp and aligned with MiXCR, with productive beta chains retained. Rows merge per CDR3 protein into single entries with the most common DNA and genes. The sample table lists under 10,000 distinct CDR3 sequences, 61% of them with a count of one. The leading ten clones occupy about 18% of the sample. According to the study, the label for this sample's treatment or condition signals: approximately 10-day PBMC culture with coronavirus spike peptide pools or control peptides (ViraFEST assay).

Sequencing was performed on cultured CD4+ T cells from blood, taken after SARS-CoV-2 vaccination. All receptors derive from a human donor with COVID-19.

V and J are TRBV7-6 and TRBJ2-3, with D maybe TRBD2 (5 bases). Germline CDR1 is SGHVS and CDR2 is FNYEAQ. The CDR3 has 17 residues. V shed 3 bases and J shed 3 bases, with 19 bases lying between them. The CDR3 nucleotides are TGTGCCAGCAGCTTGGGTGCCGGACGGGAAAAGACAGATACGCAGTATTTT. Residues: CASSLGAGREKTDTQYF.

This chain uses TRBV10-1 with TRBJ1-1, with D tentatively TRBD1 (5 bases). V lost 9 bases, J lost 4 bases, and 9 bases lay in between. The V gene's germline CDR1 is WNHNN and CDR2 SYGVQD (reference sequence). The CDR3 contains 11 residues. CDR3: CASSRGTEAFF. For the CDR3, the DNA is TGCGCCAGTTCTAGGGGCACTGAAGCTTTCTTT.

This clonotype came up a few times. The chain links TRBV20-1 to TRBJ1-5, with D possibly TRBD1 on 6 matching bases. The germline V and J ends were trimmed by 4 bases and 1 base, with 14 bases remaining between them. Germline V gene data show CDR1 as DFQATT and CDR2 as SNEGSKA (reference sequence). The length of the CDR3 is 15 residues. CDR3 sequence reads: CSATPSDRSNQPQHF. For the CDR3, the DNA is TGCAGTGCTACGCCCTCCGACAGGAGCAATCAGCCCCAGCATTTT.

The chain is built from TRBV19 and TRBJ2-7, with 9 nucleotides matching TRBD1. The V gene end was trimmed by 5 bases and the J gene end by 3 bases; junction bases not matched to a gene: 11. This CDR3 has 16 residues. Germline values: CDR1 LNHDA, CDR2 SQIVND (reference sequence). The CDR3 loop reads CASSFGTGQGYYEQYF. For the CDR3, the DNA is TGTGCCAGTAGTTTCGGCACGGGACAGGGCTACTACGAGCAGTACTTC.

The V and J genes are TRBV6-1 and TRBJ1-3; 9 bases are shared with TRBD1. This CDR3 is 14 amino acids long. The J segment lost 8 bases and the V segment lost 6 bases, leaving 8 bases of the junction unmatched. Germline CDR1 reads MNHNS; CDR2 reads SASEGT. The CDR3 is CASRTGQGVYTIYF. CDR3 nucleotides: TGTGCCAGCAGGACGGGACAGGGAGTCTACACCATATATTTT.

This chain links TRBV2 with TRBJ2-1; the match to TRBD1 covers 7 bases. CDR3 size: 16 residues. The germline CDR1 and CDR2 sequences are SNHLY and FYNNEI. Trimming at V came to 4 bases and at J to 0 bases, leaving 6 bases not matched to a gene. The CDR3 DNA reads TGTGCCAGCAGTGGACTACAGGGGAGCTCCTACAATGAGCAGTTCTTC. Its translation is CASSGLQGSSYNEQFF.

J is TRBJ1-2 and V is TRBV5-4; 10 bases agree with TRBD1. Trimming removed 4 bases from V and 2 bases from J; junction bases left unmatched: 11. CDR1 is SGHNT, CDR2 YYREEE, per germline (reference sequence). The CDR3 is 17 residues long. The CDR3, as DNA: TGTGCCAGCAGCAAAAATCACCGGGACAGGGGCAACTATGGCTACACCTTC. This codes for CASSKNHRDRGNYGYTF.

The chain recombines TRBV15 with TRBJ2-3; possibly TRBD2 for D (7 bases). The CDR3 has 17 residues. V lost 0 bases and J 4 bases, leaving 17 bases between the germline ends. CDR1 is LNHNV, CDR2 YYDKDF, per germline (reference sequence). This CDR3 is CATSRDPGGGGPDTQYF. For the CDR3, the DNA is TGTGCCACCAGCAGAGATCCAGGAGGGGGGGGACCAGATACGCAGTATTTT.

This rearrangement joins TRBV6-2 or TRBV6-3 to TRBJ1-1, with D hard to call. The CDR3 covers 11 residues. Germline CDR1 is MNHEY and CDR2 is SVGEGT. The V and J ends lost 6 bases and 7 bases respectively, with 9 bases between them. The CDR3 coding sequence is TGTGCCAGCAGAGACTTGATTGAAGCTTTCTTT. It yields the protein CASRDLIEAFF.

This clonotype was found a few times. The genes are TRBV2 and TRBJ1-2; D remains unclear. Germline assignment: CDR1 SNHLY and CDR2 FYNNEI. Trimming left V 6 bases short and J 6 bases short, with 14 bases between. The CDR3 runs to 13 residues. The chain's CDR3 is CASSRDGVNGYTF. CDR3 nucleotides: TGTGCCAGCAGCCGAGACGGGGTGAATGGCTACACCTTC.